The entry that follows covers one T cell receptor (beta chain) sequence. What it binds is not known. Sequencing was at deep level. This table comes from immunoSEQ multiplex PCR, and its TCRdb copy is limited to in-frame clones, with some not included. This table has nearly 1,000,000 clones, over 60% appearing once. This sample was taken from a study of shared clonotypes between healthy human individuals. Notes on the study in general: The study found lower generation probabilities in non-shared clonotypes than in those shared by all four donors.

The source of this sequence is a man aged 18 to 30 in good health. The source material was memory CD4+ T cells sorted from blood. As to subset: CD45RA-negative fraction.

The CDR3 DNA is TGTGCCAGCAGCTTAGTTAGGGATAATCAGCCCCAGCATTTT. Protein product: CASSLVRDNQPQHF. The chain links TRBV7-8 to TRBJ1-5, with D hard to call. This CDR3 region has 14 residues. Trimming took off 1 base at V and 4 bases at J, with 8 bases between the two ends. Germline CDR1 is SGHVS and CDR2 is FQNEAQ.